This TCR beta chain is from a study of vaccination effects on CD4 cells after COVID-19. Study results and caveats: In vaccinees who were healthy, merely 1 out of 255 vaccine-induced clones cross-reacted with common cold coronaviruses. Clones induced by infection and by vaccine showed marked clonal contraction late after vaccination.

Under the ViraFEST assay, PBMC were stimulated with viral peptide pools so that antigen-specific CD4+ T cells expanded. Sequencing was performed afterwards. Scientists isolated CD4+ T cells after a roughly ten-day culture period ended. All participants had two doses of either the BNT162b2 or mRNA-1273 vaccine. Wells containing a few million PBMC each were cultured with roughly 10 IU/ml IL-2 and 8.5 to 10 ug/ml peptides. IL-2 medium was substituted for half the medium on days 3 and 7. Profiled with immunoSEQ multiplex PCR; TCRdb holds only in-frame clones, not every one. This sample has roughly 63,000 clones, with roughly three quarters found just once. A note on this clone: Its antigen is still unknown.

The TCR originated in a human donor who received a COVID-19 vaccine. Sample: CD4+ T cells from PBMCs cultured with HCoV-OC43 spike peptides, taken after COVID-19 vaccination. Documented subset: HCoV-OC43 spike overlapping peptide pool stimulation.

In DNA, the CDR3 is TGTGCCAGCAGTGAACCCTTACTAGCGGGGGTAGAGACCCAGTACTTC. Translation gives CASSEPLLAGVETQYF. V usage is TRBV28 and J usage is TRBJ2-5; TRBD2 matches at 11 bases. The V gene's germline CDR1 is MDHEN and CDR2 SYDVKM. Losses at the gene ends were 5 bases for V and 4 bases for J; bases not matched to a gene: 9. The CDR3 is 16 amino acids.